This T cell receptor beta chain was captured in a study of shared clonotypes between healthy human individuals. The CDR3 sequence is 16 residues long. CDR1 is SGHVS and CDR2 is FQNEAQ in the germline V gene. J lost 4 bases, V lost 0 bases, and 8 bases had no gene match. Cells designated naive CD8 were CD45RO-negative and were positively selected for CCR7, with terminally differentiated effector memory CD45RA+ cells excluded. Genomic DNA from each subset was divided evenly over several immunoSEQ plates. This table comes from immunoSEQ multiplex PCR, and its TCRdb copy is limited to in-frame clones, with some not included. The table lists roughly 2.1 million clones, about 93% of them singletons.

What was sequenced was naive CD8+ T cells from PBMCs. V and J are TRBV7-8 and TRBJ2-5; TRBD2 matches 7 bases. The sequence derives from a man in his late teens or twenties in good health. Some clones in this sample may be carry-over from other donors' samples. DNA for the CDR3: TGTGCCAGCAGCTTAGCGGGAGGGTTGAAGGGAGAGACCCAGTACTTC. It yields the protein CASSLAGGLKGETQYF. Combining the CDR3 with reference TRBV7-8 and TRBJ2-5 gives the whole variable domain GAGVSQSPRYKVAKRGQDVALRCDPISGHVSLFWYQQALGQGPEFLTYFQNEAQLDKSGLPSDRFFAERPEGSVSTLKIQRTQQEDSAVYLCASSLAGGLKGETQYFGPGTRLLVL.